This TCR beta chain was found in a study of T cell responses to AZD1222 COVID-19 vaccine. Turning to the study itself: Second-dose schedules of about 4 or about 12 weeks were combined.

The germline CDR1 and CDR2 sequences are GTSNPN and SVGIG (reference sequence). The CDR3 loop spans 14 amino acids. Trimming stripped 5 bases from V and 0 bases from J, with 13 bases between. Whole-study findings and limits: Spike-wide coverage was observed for vaccine-associated CD4 TCRs, with dominant responses at 160-218 and 743-854. Seropositive AZD1222 recipients at baseline numbered only 5 or 6.

Using immunoSEQ multiplex PCR, the repertoire was profiled, and TCRdb retains in-frame clones only, with some absent. This sample has about 150,000 clones, with 70% to 90% found just once. Worth noting for this clone: Its antigen is as yet unknown.

Sequenced material: peripheral blood, taken on day 0 of AZD1222 vaccination. This receptor was taken from an adult in good health. The J gene is TRBJ1-1, the V gene TRBV30; D is ambiguous. The CDR3, as DNA: TGTGCCTGGGAAGCCCGAGGGCTGAACACTGAAGCTTTCTTT. Translation: CAWEARGLNTEAFF. Using reference TRBV30 and TRBJ1-1 for the parts outside the CDR3, the full variable domain is SQTIHQWPATLVQPVGSPLSLECTVEGTSNPNLYWYRQAAGRGLQLLFYSVGIGQISSEVPQNLSASRPQDRQFILSSKKLLLSDSGFYLCAWEARGLNTEAFFGQGTRLTVV.